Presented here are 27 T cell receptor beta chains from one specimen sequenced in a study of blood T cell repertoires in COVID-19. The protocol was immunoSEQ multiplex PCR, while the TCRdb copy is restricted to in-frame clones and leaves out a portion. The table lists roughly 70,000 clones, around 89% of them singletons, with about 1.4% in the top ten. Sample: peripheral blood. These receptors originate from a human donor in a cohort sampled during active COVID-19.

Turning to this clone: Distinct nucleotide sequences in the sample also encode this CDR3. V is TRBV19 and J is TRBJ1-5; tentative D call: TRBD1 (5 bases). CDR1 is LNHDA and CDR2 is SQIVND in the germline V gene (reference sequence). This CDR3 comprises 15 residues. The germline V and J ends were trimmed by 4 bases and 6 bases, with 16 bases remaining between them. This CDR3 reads CASSNGGGVGQPQHF. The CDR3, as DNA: TGTGCCAGTAGTAACGGGGGGGGAGTTGGTCAGCCCCAGCATTTT.

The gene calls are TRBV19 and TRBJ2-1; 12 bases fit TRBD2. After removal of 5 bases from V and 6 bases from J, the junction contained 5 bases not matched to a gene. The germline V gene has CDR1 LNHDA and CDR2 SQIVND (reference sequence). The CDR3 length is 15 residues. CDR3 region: CASSSGTSGLNEQFF. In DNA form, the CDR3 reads TGTGCCAGTAGTTCCGGGACTAGCGGGCTCAATGAGCAGTTCTTC. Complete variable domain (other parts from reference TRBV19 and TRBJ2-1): DGGITQSPKYLFRKEGQNVTLSCEQNLNHDAMYWYRQDPGQGLRLIYYSQIVNDFQKGDIAEGYSVSREKKESFPLTVTSAQKNPTAFYLCASSSGTSGLNEQFFGPGTRLTVL.

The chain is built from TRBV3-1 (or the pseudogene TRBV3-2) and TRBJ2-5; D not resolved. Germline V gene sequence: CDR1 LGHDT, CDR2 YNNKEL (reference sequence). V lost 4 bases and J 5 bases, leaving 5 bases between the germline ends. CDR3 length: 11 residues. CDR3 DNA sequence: TGTGCCAGCAGCCGGAGCGAGACCCAGTACTTC. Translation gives CASSRSETQYF.

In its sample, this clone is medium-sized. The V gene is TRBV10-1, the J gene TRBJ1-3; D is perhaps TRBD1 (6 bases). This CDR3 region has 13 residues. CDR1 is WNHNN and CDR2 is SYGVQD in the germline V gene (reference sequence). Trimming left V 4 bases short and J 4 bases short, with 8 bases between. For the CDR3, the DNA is TGCGCCAGCAGTGCAGGGGTGGGAAACACCATATATTTT. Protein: CASSAGVGNTIYF.

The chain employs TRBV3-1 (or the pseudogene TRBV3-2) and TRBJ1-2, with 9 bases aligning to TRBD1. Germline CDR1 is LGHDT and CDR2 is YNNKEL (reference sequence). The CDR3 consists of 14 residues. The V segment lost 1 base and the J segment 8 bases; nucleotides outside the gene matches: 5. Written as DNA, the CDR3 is TGTGCCAGCAGCCAAGCGACAGGGGGGATCGGCTACACCTTC. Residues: CASSQATGGIGYTF.

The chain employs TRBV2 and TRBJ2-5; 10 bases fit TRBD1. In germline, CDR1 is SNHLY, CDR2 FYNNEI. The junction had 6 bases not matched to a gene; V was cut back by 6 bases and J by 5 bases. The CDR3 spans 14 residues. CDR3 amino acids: CASRWTGGTETQYF. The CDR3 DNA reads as TGTGCCAGCAGATGGACAGGGGGGACGGAGACCCAGTACTTC.

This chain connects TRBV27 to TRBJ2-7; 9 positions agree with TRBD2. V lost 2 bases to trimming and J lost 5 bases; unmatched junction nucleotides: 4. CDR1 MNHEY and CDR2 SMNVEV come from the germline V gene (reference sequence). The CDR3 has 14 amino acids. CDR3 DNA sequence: TGTGCCAGCAGTTTAGGCGGGAGGGCCAACGAGCAGTACTTC. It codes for CASSLGGRANEQYF.

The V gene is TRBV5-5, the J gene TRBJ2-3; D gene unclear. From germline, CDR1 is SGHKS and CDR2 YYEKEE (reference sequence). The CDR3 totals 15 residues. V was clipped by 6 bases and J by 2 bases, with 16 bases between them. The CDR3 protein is CASNNLKENTDTQYF. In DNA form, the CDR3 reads TGTGCCAGCAATAACCTGAAGGAGAACACAGATACGCAGTATTTT.

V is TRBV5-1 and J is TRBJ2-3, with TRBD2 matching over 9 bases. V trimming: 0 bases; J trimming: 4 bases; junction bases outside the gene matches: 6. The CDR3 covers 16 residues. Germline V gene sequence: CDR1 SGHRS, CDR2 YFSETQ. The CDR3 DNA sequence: TGCGCCAGCAGCTTGGGACTAGCGGAGGGGGCAGATACGCAGTATTTT. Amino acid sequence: CASSLGLAEGADTQYF.

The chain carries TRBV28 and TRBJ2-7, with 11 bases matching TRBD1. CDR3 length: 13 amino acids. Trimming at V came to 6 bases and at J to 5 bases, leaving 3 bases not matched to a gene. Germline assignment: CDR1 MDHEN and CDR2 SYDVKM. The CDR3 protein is CASSGTGGHEQYF. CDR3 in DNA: TGTGCCAGCAGCGGGACAGGGGGTCACGAGCAGTACTTC.

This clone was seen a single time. CDR3 loop: CASSELGDTEAFF. In nucleotides, the CDR3 is TGTGCCAGCAGTGAATTAGGGGACACTGAAGCTTTCTTT. The rearrangement joins TRBV6-1 to TRBJ1-1, with D tentatively TRBD1 (5 bases). The CDR3 has 13 amino acids. The germline V gene encodes CDR1 MNHNS and CDR2 SASEGT. Trimming pared 2 bases from V and 3 bases from J, leaving 7 bases between.

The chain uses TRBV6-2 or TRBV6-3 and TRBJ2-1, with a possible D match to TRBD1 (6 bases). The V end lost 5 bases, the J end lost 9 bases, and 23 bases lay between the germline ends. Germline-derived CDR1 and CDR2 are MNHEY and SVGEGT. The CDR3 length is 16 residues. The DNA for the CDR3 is TGTGCCAGCAGTCTCTGGTCCAAGGGGGTTTCGGCTGAGCAGTTCTTC. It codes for CASSLWSKGVSAEQFF.

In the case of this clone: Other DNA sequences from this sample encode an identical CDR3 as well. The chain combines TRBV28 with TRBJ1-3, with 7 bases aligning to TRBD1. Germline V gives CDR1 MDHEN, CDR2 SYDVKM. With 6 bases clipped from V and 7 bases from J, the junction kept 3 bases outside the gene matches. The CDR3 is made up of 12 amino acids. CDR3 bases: TGTGCCAGCAGGGTCAGGGGGAACACCATATATTTT. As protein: CASRVRGNTIYF.

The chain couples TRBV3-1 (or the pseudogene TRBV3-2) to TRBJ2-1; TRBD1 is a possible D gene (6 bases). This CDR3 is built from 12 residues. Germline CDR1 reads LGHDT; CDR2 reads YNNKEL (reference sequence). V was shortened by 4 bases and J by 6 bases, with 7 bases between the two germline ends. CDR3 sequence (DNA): TGTGCCAGCAGCCTAGGGGGCAATGAGCAGTTCTTC. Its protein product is CASSLGGNEQFF.

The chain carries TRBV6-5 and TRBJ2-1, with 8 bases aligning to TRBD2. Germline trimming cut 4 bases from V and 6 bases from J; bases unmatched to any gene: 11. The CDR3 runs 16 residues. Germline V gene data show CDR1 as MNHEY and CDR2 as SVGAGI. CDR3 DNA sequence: TGTGCCAGCAGTTTCATTAGCGGGATTGAGGGCAATGAGCAGTTCTTC. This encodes CASSFISGIEGNEQFF.

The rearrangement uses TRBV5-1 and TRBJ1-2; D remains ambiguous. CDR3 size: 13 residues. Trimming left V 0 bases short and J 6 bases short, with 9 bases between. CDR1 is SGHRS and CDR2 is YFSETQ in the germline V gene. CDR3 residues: CASSLGPPNGYTF. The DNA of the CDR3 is TGCGCCAGCAGCTTGGGGCCTCCAAATGGCTACACCTTC.

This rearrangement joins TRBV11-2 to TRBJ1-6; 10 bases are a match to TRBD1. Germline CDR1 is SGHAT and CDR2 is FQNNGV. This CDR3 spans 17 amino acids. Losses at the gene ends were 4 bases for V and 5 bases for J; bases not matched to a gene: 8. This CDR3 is CASSYTLGQGNNSPLHF. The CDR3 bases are TGTGCCAGCAGCTACACCCTGGGACAGGGGAATAATTCACCCCTCCACTTT.

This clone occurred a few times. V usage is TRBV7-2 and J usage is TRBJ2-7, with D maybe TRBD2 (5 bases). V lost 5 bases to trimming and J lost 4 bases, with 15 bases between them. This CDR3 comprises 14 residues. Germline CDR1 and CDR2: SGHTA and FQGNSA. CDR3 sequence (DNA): TGTGCCAGCAGCATCAGCGGCGGAGCTTACGAGCAGTACTTC. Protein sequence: CASSISGGAYEQYF.

The CDR3 sequence is CASSGPRDRVSGYTF. The CDR3 DNA is TGTGCCAGCAGTGGCCCCCGGGACAGGGTCTCTGGCTACACCTTC. The chain uses TRBV25-1 and TRBJ1-2; 9 nucleotides match TRBD1. Germline V gene lookup returns CDR1 MGHDK and CDR2 SYGVNS. This CDR3 has 15 residues. V shed 4 bases and J 7 bases; nucleotides not matched to a gene: 10.

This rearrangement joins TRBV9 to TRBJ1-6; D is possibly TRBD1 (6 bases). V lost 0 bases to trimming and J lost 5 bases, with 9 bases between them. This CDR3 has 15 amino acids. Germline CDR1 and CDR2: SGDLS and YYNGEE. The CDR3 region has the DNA TGTGCCAGCAGCGTAGAAACAGGGAATAATTCACCCCTCCACTTT. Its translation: CASSVETGNNSPLHF. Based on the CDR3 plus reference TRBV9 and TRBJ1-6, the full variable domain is DSGVTQTPKHLITATGQRVTLRCSPRSGDLSVYWYQQSLDQGLQFLIQYYNGEERAKGNILERFSAQQFPDLHSELNLSSLELGDSALYFCASSVETGNNSPLHFGNGTRLTVT.

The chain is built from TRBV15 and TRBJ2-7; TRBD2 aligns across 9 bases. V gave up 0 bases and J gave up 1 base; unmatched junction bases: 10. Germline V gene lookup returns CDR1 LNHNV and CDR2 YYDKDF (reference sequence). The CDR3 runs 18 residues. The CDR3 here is CATSRDSQAGGLSYEQYF. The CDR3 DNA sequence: TGTGCCACCAGCAGAGATTCCCAAGCGGGAGGATTGTCCTACGAGCAGTACTTC.

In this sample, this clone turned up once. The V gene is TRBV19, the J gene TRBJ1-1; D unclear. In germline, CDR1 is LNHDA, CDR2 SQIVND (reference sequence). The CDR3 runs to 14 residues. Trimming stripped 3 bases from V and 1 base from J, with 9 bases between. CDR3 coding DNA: TGTGCCAGTAGTATGGGCAGGTCGAACACTGAAGCTTTCTTT. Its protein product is CASSMGRSNTEAFF.

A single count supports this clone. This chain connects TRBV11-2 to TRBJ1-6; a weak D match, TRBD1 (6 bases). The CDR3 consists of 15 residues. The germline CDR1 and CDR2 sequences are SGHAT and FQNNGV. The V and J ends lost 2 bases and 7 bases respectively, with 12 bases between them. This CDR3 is CASSLTGQTNSPLHF. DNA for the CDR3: TGTGCCAGCAGCTTAACGGGACAAACAAATTCACCCCTCCACTTT.

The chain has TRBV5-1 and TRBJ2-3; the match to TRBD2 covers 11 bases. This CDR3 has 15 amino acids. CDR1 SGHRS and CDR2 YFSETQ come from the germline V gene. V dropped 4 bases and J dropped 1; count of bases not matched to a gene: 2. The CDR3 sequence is CASSPGLAGTDTQYF. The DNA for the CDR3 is TGCGCCAGCAGCCCGGGACTAGCGGGCACAGATACGCAGTATTTT.

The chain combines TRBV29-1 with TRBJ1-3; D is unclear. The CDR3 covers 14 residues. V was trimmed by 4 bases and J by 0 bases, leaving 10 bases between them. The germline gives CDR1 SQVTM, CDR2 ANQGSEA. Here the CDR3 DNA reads TGCAGCGTTGTATCAGACAACTCTGGAAACACCATATATTTT. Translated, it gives CSVVSDNSGNTIYF.

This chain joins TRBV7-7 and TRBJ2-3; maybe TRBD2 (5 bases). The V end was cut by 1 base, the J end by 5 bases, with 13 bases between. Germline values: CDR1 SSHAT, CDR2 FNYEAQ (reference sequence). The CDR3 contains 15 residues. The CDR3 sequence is CASSLGRAAGDTQYF. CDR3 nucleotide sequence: TGTGCCAGCAGCTTAGGCCGGGCCGCGGGAGATACGCAGTATTTT.

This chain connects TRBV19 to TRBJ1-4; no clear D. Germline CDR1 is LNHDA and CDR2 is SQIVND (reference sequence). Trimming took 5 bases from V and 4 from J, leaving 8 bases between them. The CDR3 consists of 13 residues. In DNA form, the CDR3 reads TGTGCCAGTAGTGGCGGAATTAATGAAAAACTGTTTTTT. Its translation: CASSGGINEKLFF.